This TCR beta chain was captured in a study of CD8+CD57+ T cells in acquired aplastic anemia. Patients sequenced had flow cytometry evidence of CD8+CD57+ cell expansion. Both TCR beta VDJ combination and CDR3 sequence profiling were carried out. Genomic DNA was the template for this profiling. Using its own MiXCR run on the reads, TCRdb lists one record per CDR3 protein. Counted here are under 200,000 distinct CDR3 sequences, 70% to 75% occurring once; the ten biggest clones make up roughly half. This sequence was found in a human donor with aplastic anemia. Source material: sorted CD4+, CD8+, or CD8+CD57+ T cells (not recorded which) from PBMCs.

The CDR3 DNA reads as TGTGCCAGCAGCCCAAGGGGTAACAATGAGCAGTTCTTC. Amino acid sequence: CASSPRGNNEQFF. The gene calls are TRBV7-9 and TRBJ2-1, with TRBD1 as a possible D gene (5 bases). Trimming left V 5 bases short and J 5 bases short, with 10 bases between. In germline, CDR1 is SEHNR, CDR2 FQNEAQ (reference sequence). This CDR3 contains 13 residues. Variable domain in full (rest from reference TRBV7-9 and TRBJ2-1): DTGVSQNPRHKITKRGQNVTFRCDPISEHNRLYWYRQTLGQGPEFLTYFQNEAQLEKSRLLSDRFSAERPKGSFSTLEIQRTEQGDSAMYLCASSPRGNNEQFFGPGTRLTVL.